What follows are 9 T cell receptor beta chains derived from one specimen sequenced in a study of OX40 agonist ivuxolimab in advanced cancers. Libraries were made using the immunoSEQ multiplex PCR assay. TCRdb mirrors the immuneACCESS table, restricted to in-frame sequences. Some clones are absent from its copies; in checked studies, under half trace to an unresolved V gene, and the reason for the others is unknown. The sample profile shows approximately 78,000 clones; 88% of them were found once. Clones ranked in the top ten supply around 0.93% of the sample. The input for sequencing was CD4+ or CD8+ T cells sorted from blood, taken in a trial of the OX40 agonist ivuxolimab. All receptors derive from an adult with an advanced solid tumor such as melanoma, head and neck, liver or kidney cancer.

The chain employs TRBV6-6 and TRBJ1-1; D uncertain. From germline, CDR1 is MNHNY and CDR2 SVGAGI (reference sequence). V was pared by 6 bases and J by 1 base, with 12 bases between. The CDR3 length is 14 residues. The CDR3: CASRRSSENTEAFF. The CDR3 nucleotides are TGTGCCAGCAGGCGATCATCCGAGAACACTGAAGCTTTCTTT.

The CDR3 sequence is CASSVGGGPGYQETQYF. CDR3 nucleotide sequence: TGTGCCAGCAGCGTTGGCGGGGGCCCCGGGTACCAAGAGACCCAGTACTTC. The chain couples TRBV9 to TRBJ2-5; possible D gene TRBD2, 7 bases. This CDR3 is 17 amino acids long. V lost 2 bases and J 0 bases, leaving 17 bases between the germline ends. The germline gives CDR1 SGDLS, CDR2 YYNGEE.

This chain uses TRBV28 with TRBJ1-2, with 12 bases matching TRBD1. Germline V gene data show CDR1 as MDHEN and CDR2 as SYDVKM. The CDR3 contains 16 residues. Trimming cost V 6 bases and J 8 bases; bases outside gene matches: 13. The CDR3 loop is CASRTGTGGSGGGYTF. For the CDR3, the DNA is TGTGCCAGCAGAACCGGGACAGGGGGCAGTGGAGGGGGCTACACCTTC.

This clone was recorded a few times. The rearrangement joins TRBV5-1 to TRBJ1-6; D may be TRBD1 (5 bases). Germline-derived CDR1 and CDR2 are SGHRS and YFSETQ. Trimming took 4 bases from V and 7 from J, leaving 12 bases between them. This CDR3 spans 14 amino acids. The CDR3 DNA reads TGCGCCAGCAGCGAGGGGACGGTAAATTCACCCCTCCACTTT. This encodes CASSEGTVNSPLHF.

V usage is TRBV18 and J usage is TRBJ1-1, with a possible D match to TRBD1 (5 bases). V was shortened by 4 bases and J by 1 base, with 16 bases between the two germline ends. The CDR3 loop spans 16 amino acids. CDR1 KGHSH and CDR2 LQKENI come from the germline V gene. The CDR3: CASSLNSWRGNTEAFF. In nucleotides, the CDR3 is TGTGCCAGCTCACTAAATTCGTGGAGGGGGAACACTGAAGCTTTCTTT. Combining the CDR3 with reference TRBV18 and TRBJ1-1 gives the whole variable domain NAGVMQNPRHLVRRRGQEARLRCSPMKGHSHVYWYRQLPEEGLKFMVYLQKENIIDESGMPKERFSAEFPKEGPSILRIQQVVRGDSAAYFCASSLNSWRGNTEAFFGQGTRLTVV.

J is TRBJ2-6 and V is TRBV6-5, with D uncertain. The V and J ends lost 0 bases and 3 bases respectively, with 0 bases between them. CDR1 and CDR2 from the germline V gene are MNHEY and SVGAGI. CDR3 length: 13 residues. CDR3 DNA: TGTGCCAGCAGTTACTCTGGGGCCAACGTCCTGACTTTC. It specifies CASSYSGANVLTF.

The V and J genes are TRBV14 and TRBJ2-1, with 12 bases lining up with TRBD1. The CDR3 length is 16 residues. Germline CDR1 SGHDN, CDR2 FVKESK. V gave up 4 bases and J gave up 6 bases; unmatched junction bases: 7. The DNA for the CDR3 is TGTGCCAGCAGCCTTTCGGGACAGGGGGCTAGCAATGAGCAGTTCTTC. It specifies CASSLSGQGASNEQFF.

The V call is TRBV5-1, the J call TRBJ2-7; 9 bases fit TRBD1. Looked up from germline, CDR1 is SGHRS and CDR2 is YFSETQ. Losses at the gene ends were 2 bases for V and 3 bases for J; bases not matched to a gene: 6. The length of the CDR3 is 15 residues. CDR3 DNA: TGCGCCAGCAGCTTAGGGACAGGGAATCGCTACGAGCAGTACTTC. Encoded protein: CASSLGTGNRYEQYF. The full variable domain, its missing parts supplied by reference TRBV5-1 and TRBJ2-7, is KAGVTQTPRYLIKTRGQQVTLSCSPISGHRSVSWYQQTPGQGLQFLFEYFSETQRNKGNFPGRFSGRQFSNSRSEMNVSTLELGDSALYLCASSLGTGNRYEQYFGPGTRLTVT.

The genes are TRBV18 and TRBJ1-4; no firm D call. Germline CDR1 and CDR2: KGHSH and LQKENI. CDR3 length: 13 residues. Trimming stripped 4 bases from V and 4 bases from J, with 7 bases between. CDR3 loop: CASSRANNEKLFF. CDR3 bases: TGTGCCAGCTCACGGGCCAATAATGAAAAACTGTTTTTT.